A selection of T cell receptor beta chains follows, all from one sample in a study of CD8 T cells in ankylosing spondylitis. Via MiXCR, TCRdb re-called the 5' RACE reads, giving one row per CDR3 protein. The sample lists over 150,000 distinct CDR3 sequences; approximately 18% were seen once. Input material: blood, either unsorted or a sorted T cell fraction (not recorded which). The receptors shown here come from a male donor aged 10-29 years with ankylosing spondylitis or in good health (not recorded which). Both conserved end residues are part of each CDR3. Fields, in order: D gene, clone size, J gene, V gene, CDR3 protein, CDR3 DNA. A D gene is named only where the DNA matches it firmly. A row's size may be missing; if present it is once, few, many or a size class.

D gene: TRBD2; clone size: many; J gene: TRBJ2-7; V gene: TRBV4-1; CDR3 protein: CASSLSGTSYEQYF; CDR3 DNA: TGCGCCAGCAGCCTTAGCGGGACAAGCTACGAGCAGTACTTC
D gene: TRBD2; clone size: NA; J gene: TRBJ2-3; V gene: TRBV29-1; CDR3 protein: CSVPPASGVLDTQYF; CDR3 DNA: TGCAGCGTTCCCCCGGCTAGCGGGGTCCTTGATACGCAGTATTTT
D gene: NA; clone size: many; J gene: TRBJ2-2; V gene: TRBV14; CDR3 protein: CASSPWTGRGNTGELFF; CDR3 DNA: TGTGCCAGCAGCCCGTGGACCGGCAGGGGGAACACCGGGGAGCTGTTTTTT
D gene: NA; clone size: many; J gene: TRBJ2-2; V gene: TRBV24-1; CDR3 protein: CATSDLDRDWNTGELFF; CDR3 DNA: TGTGCCACCAGTGATTTGGATAGGGATTGGAACACCGGGGAGCTGTTTTTT
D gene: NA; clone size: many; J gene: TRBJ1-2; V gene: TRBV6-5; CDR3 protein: CASSYSSQGIYGYTF; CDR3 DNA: TGTGCCAGCAGTTACTCGAGTCAGGGGATCTATGGCTACACCTTC
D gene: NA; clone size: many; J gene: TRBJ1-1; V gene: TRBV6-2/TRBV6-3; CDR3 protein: CASGDYTTEAFF; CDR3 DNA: TGTGCCAGCGGCGATTACACCACTGAAGCTTTCTTT
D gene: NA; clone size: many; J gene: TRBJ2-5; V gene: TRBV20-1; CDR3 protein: CSASRGPIQETQYF; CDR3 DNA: TGCAGTGCTAGCAGGGGACCCATACAAGAGACCCAGTACTTC
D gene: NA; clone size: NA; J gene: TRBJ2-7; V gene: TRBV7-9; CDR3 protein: CASSSPFRASSYEQYF; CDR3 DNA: TGTGCCAGCAGCTCCCCTTTCAGGGCCAGCTCCTACGAGCAGTACTTC
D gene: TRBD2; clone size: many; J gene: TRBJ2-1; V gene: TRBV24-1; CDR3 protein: CATSDRTSGRHEQFF; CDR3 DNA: TGTGCCACCAGTGATCGGACTAGCGGGAGACATGAGCAGTTCTTC
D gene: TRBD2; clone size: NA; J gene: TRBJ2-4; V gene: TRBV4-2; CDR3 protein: CASSQVGVAGENIQYF; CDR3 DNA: TGTGCCAGCAGCCAAGTCGGGGTAGCGGGAGAGAACATTCAGTACTTC
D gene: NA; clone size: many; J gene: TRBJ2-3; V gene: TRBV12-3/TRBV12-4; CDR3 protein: CASRTEGTTDTQYF; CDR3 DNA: TGTGCCAGCAGGACGGAAGGGACGACAGATACGCAGTATTTT
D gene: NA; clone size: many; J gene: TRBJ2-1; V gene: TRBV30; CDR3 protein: CALEDFGEASGSYNEQFF; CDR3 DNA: TGTGCCCTTGAAGATTTCGGTGAGGCGAGCGGATCCTACAATGAGCAGTTCTTC
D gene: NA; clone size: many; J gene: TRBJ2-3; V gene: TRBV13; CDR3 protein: CASSSGNTDTQYF; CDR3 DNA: TGTGCCAGCAGCTCCGGGAACACAGATACGCAGTATTTT
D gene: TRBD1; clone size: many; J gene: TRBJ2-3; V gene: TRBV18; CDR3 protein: CASSPPDRATDTQYF; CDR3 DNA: TGTGCCAGCTCACCACCCGACAGGGCTACAGATACGCAGTATTTT
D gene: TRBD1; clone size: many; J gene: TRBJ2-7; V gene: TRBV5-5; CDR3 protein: CASSPLLRGREQYF; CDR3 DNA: TGTGCCAGCAGCCCCCTGCTCAGGGGGCGGGAGCAGTACTTC